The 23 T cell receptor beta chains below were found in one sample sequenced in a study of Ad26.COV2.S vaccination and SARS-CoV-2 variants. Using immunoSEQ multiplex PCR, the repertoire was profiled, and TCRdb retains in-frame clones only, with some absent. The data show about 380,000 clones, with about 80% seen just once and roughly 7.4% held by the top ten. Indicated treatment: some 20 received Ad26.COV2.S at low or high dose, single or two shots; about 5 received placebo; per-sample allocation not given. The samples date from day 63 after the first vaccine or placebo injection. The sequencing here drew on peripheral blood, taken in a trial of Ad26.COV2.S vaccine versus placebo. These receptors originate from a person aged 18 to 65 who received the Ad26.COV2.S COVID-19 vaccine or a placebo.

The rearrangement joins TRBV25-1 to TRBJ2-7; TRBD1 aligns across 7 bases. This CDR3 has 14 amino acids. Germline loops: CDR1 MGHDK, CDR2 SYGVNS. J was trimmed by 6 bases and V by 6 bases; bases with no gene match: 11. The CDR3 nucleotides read TGTGCCAGCAGAGGGGGCACAGGGTGGAGCGAGCAGTACTTC. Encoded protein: CASRGGTGWSEQYF.

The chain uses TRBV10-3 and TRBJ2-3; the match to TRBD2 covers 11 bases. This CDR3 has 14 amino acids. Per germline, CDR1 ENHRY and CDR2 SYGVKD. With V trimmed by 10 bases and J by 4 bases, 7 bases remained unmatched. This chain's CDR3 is CATEGTSGSDTQYF. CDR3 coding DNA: TGTGCCACTGAGGGGACTAGCGGATCAGATACGCAGTATTTT.

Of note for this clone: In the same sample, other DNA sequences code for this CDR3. The CDR3 DNA sequence: TGTGCCAGCAGCTTTAGAAACACCGGGGAGCTGTTTTTT. Translating gives CASSFRNTGELFF. The J gene is TRBJ2-2, the V gene TRBV7-3, with D uncertain. V shed 3 bases and J shed 2 bases, with 4 bases lying between them. Germline V gene sequence: CDR1 SGHTA, CDR2 FQGTGA. The CDR3 sequence is 13 residues long.

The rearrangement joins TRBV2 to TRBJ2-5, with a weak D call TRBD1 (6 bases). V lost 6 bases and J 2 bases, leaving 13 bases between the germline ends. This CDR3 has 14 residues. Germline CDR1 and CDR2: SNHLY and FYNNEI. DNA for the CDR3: TGTGCCAGCAGGATGGGACAACTGCAAGAGACCCAGTACTTC. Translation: CASRMGQLQETQYF.

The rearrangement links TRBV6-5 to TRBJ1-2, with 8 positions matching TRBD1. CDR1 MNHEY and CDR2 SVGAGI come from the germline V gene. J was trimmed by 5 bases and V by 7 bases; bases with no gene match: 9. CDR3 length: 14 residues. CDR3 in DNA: TGTGCCAGCAATCCCGGACAGGGAAGGTATGGCTACACCTTC. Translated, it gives CASNPGQGRYGYTF.

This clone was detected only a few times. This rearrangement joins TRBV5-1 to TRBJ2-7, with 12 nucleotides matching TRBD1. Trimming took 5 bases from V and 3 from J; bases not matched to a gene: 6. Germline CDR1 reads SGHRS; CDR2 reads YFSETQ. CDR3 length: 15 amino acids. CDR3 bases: TGCGCCAGCAGAACGGGGACAGGGGGCTTCTACGAGCAGTACTTC. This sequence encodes CASRTGTGGFYEQYF.

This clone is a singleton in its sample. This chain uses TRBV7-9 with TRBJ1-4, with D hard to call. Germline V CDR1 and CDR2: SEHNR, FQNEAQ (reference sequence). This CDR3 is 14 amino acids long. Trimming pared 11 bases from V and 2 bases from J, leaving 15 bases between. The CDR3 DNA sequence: TGTGCCGGAAGCCAGACGGGGACTAATGAAAAACTGTTTTTT. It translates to CAGSQTGTNEKLFF.

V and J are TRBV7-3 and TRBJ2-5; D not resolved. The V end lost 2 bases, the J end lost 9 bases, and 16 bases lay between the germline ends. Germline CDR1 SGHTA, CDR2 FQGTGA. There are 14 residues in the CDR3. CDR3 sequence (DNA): TGTGCCAGCAGCTTACGCGCCTTTTCGAGACCCCAGTACTTC. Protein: CASSLRAFSRPQYF.

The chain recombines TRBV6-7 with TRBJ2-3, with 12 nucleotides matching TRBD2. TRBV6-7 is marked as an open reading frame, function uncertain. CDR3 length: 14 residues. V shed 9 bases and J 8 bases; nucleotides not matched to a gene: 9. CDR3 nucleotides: TGTGCCAGGGGACTAGCGGGTGGGAAGGGTACGCAGTATTTT. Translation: CARGLAGGKGTQYF.

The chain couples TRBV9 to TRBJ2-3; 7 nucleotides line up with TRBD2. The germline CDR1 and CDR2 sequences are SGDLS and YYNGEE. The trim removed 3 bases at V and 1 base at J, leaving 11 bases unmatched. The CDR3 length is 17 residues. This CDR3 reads CASSALDGTTGTDTQYF. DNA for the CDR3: TGTGCCAGCAGCGCGTTAGATGGGACTACGGGCACAGATACGCAGTATTTT.

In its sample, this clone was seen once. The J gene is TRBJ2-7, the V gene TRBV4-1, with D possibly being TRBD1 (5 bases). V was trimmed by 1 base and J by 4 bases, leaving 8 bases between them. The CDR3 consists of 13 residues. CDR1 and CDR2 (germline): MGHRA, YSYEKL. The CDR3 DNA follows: TGCGCCAGCAGCCAAGCACCAGGGTACGAGCAGTACTTC. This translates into CASSQAPGYEQYF.

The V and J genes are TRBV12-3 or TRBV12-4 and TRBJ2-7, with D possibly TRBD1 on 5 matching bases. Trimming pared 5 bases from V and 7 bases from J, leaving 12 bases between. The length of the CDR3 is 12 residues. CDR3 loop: CASSPPPGEQYF. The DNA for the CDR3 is TGTGCCAGCAGTCCGCCGCCAGGGGAGCAGTACTTC.

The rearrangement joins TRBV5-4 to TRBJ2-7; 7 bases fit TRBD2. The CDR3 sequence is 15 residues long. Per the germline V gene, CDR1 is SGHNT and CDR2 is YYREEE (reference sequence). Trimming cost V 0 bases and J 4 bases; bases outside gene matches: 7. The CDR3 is CASSLGTRSDYEQYF. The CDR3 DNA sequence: TGTGCCAGCAGCTTGGGGACTAGATCCGATTACGAGCAGTACTTC.

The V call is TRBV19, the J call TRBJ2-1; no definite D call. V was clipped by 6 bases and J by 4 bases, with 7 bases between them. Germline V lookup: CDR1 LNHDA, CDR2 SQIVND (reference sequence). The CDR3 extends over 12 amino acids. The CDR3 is CASRVSYNEQFF. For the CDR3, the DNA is TGTGCCAGTAGGGTCTCGTACAATGAGCAGTTCTTC. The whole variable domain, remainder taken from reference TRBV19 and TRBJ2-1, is DGGITQSPKYLFRKEGQNVTLSCEQNLNHDAMYWYRQDPGQGLRLIYYSQIVNDFQKGDIAEGYSVSREKKESFPLTVTSAQKNPTAFYLCASRVSYNEQFFGPGTRLTVL.

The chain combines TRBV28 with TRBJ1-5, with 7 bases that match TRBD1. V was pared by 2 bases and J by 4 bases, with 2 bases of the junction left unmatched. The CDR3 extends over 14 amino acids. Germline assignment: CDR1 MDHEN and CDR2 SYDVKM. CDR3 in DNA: TGTGCCAGCAGTTTAACGACAGGGAATCAGCCCCAGCATTTT. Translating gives CASSLTTGNQPQHF.

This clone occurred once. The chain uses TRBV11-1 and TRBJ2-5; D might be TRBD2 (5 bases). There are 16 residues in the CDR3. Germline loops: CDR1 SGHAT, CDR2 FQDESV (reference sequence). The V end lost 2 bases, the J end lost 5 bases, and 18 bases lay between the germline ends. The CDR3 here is CASSLHLGAGQETQYF. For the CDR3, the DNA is TGTGCCAGCAGCTTACACTTGGGAGCCGGTCAGGAGACCCAGTACTTC.

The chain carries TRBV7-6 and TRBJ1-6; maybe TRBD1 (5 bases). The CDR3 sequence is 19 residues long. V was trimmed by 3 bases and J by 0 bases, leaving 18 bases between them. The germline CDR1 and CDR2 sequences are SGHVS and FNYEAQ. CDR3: CASSFQERDLSSYNSPLHF. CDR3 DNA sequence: TGTGCCAGCAGCTTCCAGGAGAGGGACTTAAGCTCCTATAATTCACCCCTCCACTTT.

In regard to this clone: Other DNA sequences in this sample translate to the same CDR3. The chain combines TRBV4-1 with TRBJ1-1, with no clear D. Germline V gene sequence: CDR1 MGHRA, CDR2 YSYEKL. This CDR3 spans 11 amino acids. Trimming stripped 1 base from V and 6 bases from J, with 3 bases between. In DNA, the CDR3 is TGCGCCAGCAGCCAAGGATCTGAAGCTTTCTTT. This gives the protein CASSQGSEAFF.

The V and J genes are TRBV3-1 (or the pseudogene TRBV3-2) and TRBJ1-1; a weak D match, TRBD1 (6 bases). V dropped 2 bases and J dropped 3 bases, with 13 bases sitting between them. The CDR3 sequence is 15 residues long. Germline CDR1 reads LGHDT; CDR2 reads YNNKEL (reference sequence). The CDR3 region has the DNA TGTGCCAGCAGCCAACAAGGGGGGTACTACACTGAAGCTTTCTTT. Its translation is CASSQQGGYYTEAFF.

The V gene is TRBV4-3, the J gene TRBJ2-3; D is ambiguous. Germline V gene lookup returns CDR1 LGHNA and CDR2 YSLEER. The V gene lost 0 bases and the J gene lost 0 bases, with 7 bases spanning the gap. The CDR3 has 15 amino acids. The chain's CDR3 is CASSQDLASTDTQYF. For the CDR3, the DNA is TGCGCCAGCAGCCAAGATCTGGCCAGCACAGATACGCAGTATTTT.

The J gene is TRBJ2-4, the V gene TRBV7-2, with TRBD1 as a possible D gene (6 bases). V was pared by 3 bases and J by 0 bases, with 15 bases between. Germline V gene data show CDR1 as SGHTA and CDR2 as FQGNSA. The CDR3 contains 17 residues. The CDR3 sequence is CASSFSGTIIAKNIQYF. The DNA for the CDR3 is TGTGCCAGCAGCTTCTCCGGGACAATCATAGCCAAAAACATTCAGTACTTC.

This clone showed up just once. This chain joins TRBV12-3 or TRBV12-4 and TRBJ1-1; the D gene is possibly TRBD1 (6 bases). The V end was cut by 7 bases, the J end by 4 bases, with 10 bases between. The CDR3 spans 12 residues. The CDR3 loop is CASNQGSTEAFF. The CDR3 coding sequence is TGTGCCAGCAATCAGGGGAGCACTGAAGCTTTCTTT.

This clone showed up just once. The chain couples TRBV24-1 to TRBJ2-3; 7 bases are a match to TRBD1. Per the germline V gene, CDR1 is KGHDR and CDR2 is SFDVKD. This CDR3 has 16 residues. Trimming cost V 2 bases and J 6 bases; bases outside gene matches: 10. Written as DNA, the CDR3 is TGTGCCACCAGTGATTGGCGGACAGGCGGTTCCGATACGCAGTATTTT. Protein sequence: CATSDWRTGGSDTQYF.